This TCR beta chain was profiled in a study of regulatory T cells in long-lasting Graves disease. This clonotype came up many times. Its antigen is not identified. Study observations and caveats: Between persistent patients, a few thousand public clonotypes were shared, exceeding the roughly 940 shared between new patients.

In building TCR beta libraries, iRepertoire HTBI primers were used together with Arm-PCR of CDR3 regions. TCRdb called the multiplex PCR reads again in MiXCR, with one record for every CDR3 protein. The sample gives fewer than 550,000 distinct CDR3 sequences, around 15% of which show up once; roughly 25% is in the top ten. Stated time point: newly diagnosed GD, antithyroid drugs for less than 3 months. Isolated PBMC RNA provided the starting material for the TCR library. In addition, the sample was reused for a study of T cells in Graves' hyperthyroidism and ophthalmopathy. That publication notes: The primer set for the first-round RT-PCR of the TCR CDR3 was HTBI. In the blood, most expanded thyroid clonotypes above 0.001 appeared as well.

The clonotype originates from a woman aged 40 to 65 with Graves disease. Sequences were derived from peripheral blood mononuclear cells (PBMCs), sampled at new diagnosis, from a patient treated with antithyroid drugs.

The CDR3 loop is CASSTGQGAYEQYF. The CDR3 DNA follows: TGCGCCAGCAGCACCGGACAGGGGGCCTACGAGCAGTACTTC. This sequence joins TRBV5-1 and TRBJ2-7, with 10 positions matching TRBD1. Losses at the gene ends were 4 bases for V and 2 bases for J; bases not matched to a gene: 3. The CDR3 sequence is 14 residues long. The germline gives CDR1 SGHRS, CDR2 YFSETQ.